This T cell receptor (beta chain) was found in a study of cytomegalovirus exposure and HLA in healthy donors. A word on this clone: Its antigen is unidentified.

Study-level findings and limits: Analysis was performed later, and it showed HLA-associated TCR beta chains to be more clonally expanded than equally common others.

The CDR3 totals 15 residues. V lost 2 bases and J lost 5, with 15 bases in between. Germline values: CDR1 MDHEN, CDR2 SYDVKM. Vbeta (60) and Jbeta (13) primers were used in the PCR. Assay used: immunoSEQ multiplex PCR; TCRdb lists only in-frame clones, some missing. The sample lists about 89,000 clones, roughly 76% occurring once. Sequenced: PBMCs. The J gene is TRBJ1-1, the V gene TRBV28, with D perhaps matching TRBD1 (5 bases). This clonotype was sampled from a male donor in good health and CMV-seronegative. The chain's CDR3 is CASSLDARGRTEAFF. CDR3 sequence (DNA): TGTGCCAGCAGTTTAGATGCTAGGGGCAGAACTGAAGCTTTCTTT.